Reported below is one T cell receptor beta chain. This sample stems from a study of technical replicates of blood from a few donors. The CDR3 spans 15 residues. Germline CDR1 is SGDLS and CDR2 is YYNGEE. The V end was cut by 3 bases, the J end by 5 bases, with 17 bases between. The assay was immunoSEQ multiplex PCR, and TCRdb's table has in-frame clones only and misses some. The table shows around 69,000 clones, with about 90% occurring only once. V usage is TRBV9 and J usage is TRBJ2-5, with D perhaps TRBD2 (7 bases). This sequence was found in a human donor in good health. Some clones in this sample may be carry-over from other donors' samples. Material for sequencing was PBMCs. CDR3 DNA: TGTGCCAGCAGCGGAGGGGGGGGGCACATGGAGACCCAGTACTTC. It specifies CASSGGGGHMETQYF.